The source of this T cell receptor (beta chain) is a study of blood T cell repertoires in COVID-19 (dated by TCRdb to 2019 to 2021). About the full investigation: Collaborator samples came from the United States, Italy and Spain and covered acute and convalescent phases of COVID-19. The material from the prospective study consisted of cDNA or gDNA derived from T cells, B-cell-depleted T cells, or PBMCs. Subjects who had been exposed to COVID-19, were actively infected with it, or had recovered from it provided the deeply sampled blood TCRbeta repertoires that made up the dataset. The repertoires were released in a freely available public database meant as a resource for research on the immune response to SARS-CoV-2. Samples came from the ongoing ImmuneRACE study (first 160 participants) plus 1,254 subjects from 6 global collaborators. The sample metadata nearly always contained a de-identified subject ID, COVID-19 status, age in years and sex. Where available, HLA class I and class II types were taken from metadata supplied by the sample provider and were not determined by assay-based typing. Broader findings and caveats from the paper: Clinical and demographic metadata were provided uncurated, with the amount varying by source and participant.

The collaborating institutions used their own protocols to collect whole blood in K2EDTA tubes. For TCRbeta analysis, collaborators shipped samples in one of three forms: frozen whole blood, isolated PBMCs, or DNA extracted from either of those sample types. As for this clone: No antigen is known for it. Base qualities are not recorded, but no much larger clone differs from it by a single base.

Sequences MGHRA (CDR1) and YSYEKL (CDR2) are obtained from the germline V gene. Counted from cysteine to phenylalanine, this CDR3 has 16 amino acids. Here the CDR3 DNA is all that survives: 48 bases in frame from base 1. V has 4 bases trimmed and J has 1 base trimmed; junction bases matching no gene number 7. TCRbeta CDR3 regions were amplified from genomic DNA using the immunoSEQ Assay, a bias-controlled multiplex PCR. Concerning the study's data processing: Nucleated cell counts per sample were estimated from amplification of reference gene primers within the assay. To quantify the absolute abundance of each unique TCRbeta CDR3 rearrangement, sequence reads were collapsed and filtered. Productive Simpson clonality was computed per sample as the square root of Simpson's diversity index over productive rearrangements. TCRdb limited this immuneACCESS table to in-frame rearrangements with V and J called. A share of clones is missing; checked studies link under half to unresolved V genes, and the rest is unexplained. The V and J calls and clone size are taken from that table; D and trimming were inferred from the DNA. This sample lists 300,000 to 400,000 clones; about nine tenths were detected once. 1% of the sample is held by the ten biggest clonotypes.

This receptor chain uses TRBV4-1 and TRBJ1-1; TRBD1 fits 9 bases in the junction. Material: peripheral blood. The sequence derives from a man aged 45-65 years with active or convalescent COVID-19. The CDR3 sequence is CASSLGTGRGNTEAFF. DNA sequence: TGCGCCAGCAGCCTAGGGACAGGGAGGGGGAACACTGAAGCTTTCTTT.